The rows below give T cell receptor beta chains drawn from one sample of a study of blood T cell repertoires in COVID-19. This table comes from immunoSEQ multiplex PCR, and its TCRdb copy is limited to in-frame clones, with some not included. The sample records around 23,000 clones, around nine tenths being singletons. Material for sequencing was peripheral blood. These receptors were taken from a man between 70 and 80 years old with active COVID-19. Both conserved end residues are part of each CDR3. The D gene is left open where the match is weak.

TRBD1,TRBV7-3,TRBJ1-2,CASSPGTGISGYTF
-,TRBV27,TRBJ2-2,CASLREDTGELFF
-,TRBV29-1,TRBJ1-1,CSVLNRVLAFF
TRBD1,TRBV12-3/TRBV12-4,TRBJ1-1,CASRRTGLTEAFF
-,TRBV3-1/TRBV3-2,TRBJ1-1,CASSQTGNTEAFF
-,TRBV4-2,TRBJ1-2,CASSQGQNYGYTF
TRBD1,TRBV7-9,TRBJ2-3,CASSKGVGQGADTQYF
-,TRBV4-1,TRBJ1-3,CASSQGTVGNTIYF
-,TRBV5-1,TRBJ1-1,CASSLGTATEAFF
TRBD1,TRBV6-5,TRBJ1-1,CASTPGQQTEAFF
-,TRBV29-1,TRBJ1-1,CSVPPGGFDTEAFF
-,TRBV10-2,TRBJ1-5,CASADSRNQPQHF
-,TRBV27,TRBJ2-2,CASSNGWGRTGELFF
-,TRBV2,TRBJ1-6,CASSEEAVSPLHF
-,TRBV30,TRBJ1-1,CAWRRTANTEAFF
-,TRBV30,TRBJ2-4,CAWSGGNIQYF
TRBD1,TRBV5-1,TRBJ1-4,CASSLGTGGGTNEKLFF